This T cell receptor (beta chain) originates from a study of CDR3 diversity in severe acne. Germline V gives CDR1 MNHEY, CDR2 SVGEGT. CDR3 size: 14 residues. Trimming removed 2 bases from V and 0 bases from J, with 4 bases in between. TCRdb independently ran MiXCR on the PCR reads; one entry per CDR3 protein. This table has more than 85,000 distinct CDR3 sequences, 45% to 50% appearing once. There are many counts of this clonotype. This chain joins TRBV6-2 or TRBV6-3 and TRBJ2-2; D ambiguous. The TCR originated in a male donor in good health, serving as a control. The sample consisted of blood. The CDR3, as DNA: TGTGCCAGCAGTTACGACACGAACACCGGGGAGCTGTTTTTT. Translating it yields CASSYDTNTGELFF.